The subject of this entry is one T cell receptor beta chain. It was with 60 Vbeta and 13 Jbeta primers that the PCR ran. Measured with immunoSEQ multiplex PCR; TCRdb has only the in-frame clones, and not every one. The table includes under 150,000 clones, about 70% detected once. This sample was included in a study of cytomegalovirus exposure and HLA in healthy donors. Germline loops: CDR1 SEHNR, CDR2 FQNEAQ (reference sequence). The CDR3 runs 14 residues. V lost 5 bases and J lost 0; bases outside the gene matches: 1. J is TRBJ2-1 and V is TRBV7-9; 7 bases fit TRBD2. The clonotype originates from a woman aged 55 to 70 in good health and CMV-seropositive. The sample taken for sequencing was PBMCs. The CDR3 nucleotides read TGTGCCAGCAGCCCTAGCGGCTCCTACAATGAGCAGTTCTTC. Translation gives CASSPSGSYNEQFF.